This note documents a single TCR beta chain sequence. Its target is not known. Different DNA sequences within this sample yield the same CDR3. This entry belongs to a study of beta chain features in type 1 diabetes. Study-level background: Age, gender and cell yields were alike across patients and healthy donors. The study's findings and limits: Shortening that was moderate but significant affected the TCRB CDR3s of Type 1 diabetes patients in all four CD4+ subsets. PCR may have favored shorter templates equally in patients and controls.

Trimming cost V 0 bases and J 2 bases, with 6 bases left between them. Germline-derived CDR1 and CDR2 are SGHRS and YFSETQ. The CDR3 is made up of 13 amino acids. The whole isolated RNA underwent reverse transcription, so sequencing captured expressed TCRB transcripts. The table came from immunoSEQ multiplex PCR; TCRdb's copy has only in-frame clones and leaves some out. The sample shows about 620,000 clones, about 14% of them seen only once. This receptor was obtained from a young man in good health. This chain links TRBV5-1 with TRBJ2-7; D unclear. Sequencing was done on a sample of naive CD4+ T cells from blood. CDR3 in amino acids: CASSLEAPYEQYF. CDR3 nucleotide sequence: TGCGCCAGCAGCTTGGAGGCTCCCTACGAGCAGTACTTC. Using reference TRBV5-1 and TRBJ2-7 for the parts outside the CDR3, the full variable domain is KAGVTQTPRYLIKTRGQQVTLSCSPISGHRSVSWYQQTPGQGLQFLFEYFSETQRNKGNFPGRFSGRQFSNSRSEMNVSTLELGDSALYLCASSLEAPYEQYFGPGTRLTVT.